This TCR beta chain was retrieved from a study of T cells in Graves' hyperthyroidism and ophthalmopathy. This clonotype appeared many times. Its specificity is not known. The length of the CDR3 is 12 residues. The V end was cut by 6 bases, the J end by 7 bases, with 12 bases between. Amplification of TCR beta CDR3 regions was performed using RNA transcripts as template. The HTBI set primed first-round TCR CDR3 RT-PCR. TCRdb used MiXCR to reprocess the multiplex PCR reads, holding one entry per CDR3 protein. Counted here are 500,000 to 650,000 distinct CDR3 sequences, 35% to 50% occurring once; the ten biggest clones make up about 40%. Study results and limitations: The model predicted ophthalmopathy a median roughly six months before onset. Most clonotypes that expanded in the thyroid above 0.001 also showed up in blood.

V usage is TRBV12-3 or TRBV12-4 and J usage is TRBJ1-2; D unresolved. Sequences were obtained from peripheral blood or thyroid tissue (not recorded which). The sequence came from an adult woman with Graves' disease, either hyperthyroidism or ophthalmopathy (not recorded which). The CDR3 nucleotides read TGTGCCAGCAGCAGAAACAGCGCTGGCTACACCTTC. The encoded protein is CASSRNSAGYTF.